This T cell receptor beta chain emerged from a study of beta chain features in type 1 diabetes. Points from the study as a whole: Among type 1 diabetes patients, VDJ junctions had fewer insertions and more deletions. All four CD4+ subsets of Type 1 diabetes patients contained TCRB CDR3s that were moderately but significantly shorter.

The whole isolated RNA underwent reverse transcription, so sequencing captured expressed TCRB transcripts. Assay: immunoSEQ multiplex PCR; the TCRdb copy retains only in-frame clones and omits some. Of some 150,000 clones detected, about an eighth appear once; the ten largest clones hold less than 1.5%. Trimming removed 0 bases at V and 2 bases at J, with 12 bases between. This CDR3 is built from 15 residues. Germline CDR1 reads SGDLS; CDR2 reads YYNGEE. Of note for this clone: What it binds is not known.

Averaging roughly 100 mL, one heparinised blood draw was given by each donor. Input material: central memory CD4+ T cells from blood. This chain connects TRBV9 to TRBJ2-7; D ambiguous. The TCR originated in a man between 18 and 35 years old with type 1 diabetes. The chain's CDR3 is CASSVEVGSAYEQYF. The CDR3 region has the DNA TGTGCCAGCAGCGTAGAGGTGGGAAGCGCCTACGAGCAGTACTTC.